One sample yielded the 5 T cell receptor beta chains listed below, sequenced in a study of blood T cell repertoires in COVID-19. Assay used: immunoSEQ multiplex PCR; TCRdb lists only in-frame clones, some missing. Of a few hundred thousand clones in the sample, approximately 88% were seen once. Material: peripheral blood. These receptors were taken from a human donor in a cohort sampled during active COVID-19.

The rearrangement uses TRBV5-6 and TRBJ1-4, with TRBD1 matching over 8 bases. The J segment lost 8 bases and the V segment lost 4 bases, leaving 7 bases of the junction unmatched. There are 14 residues in the CDR3. Germline assignment: CDR1 SGHDT and CDR2 YYEEEE. CDR3 amino acids: CASSDGQGPEKLFF. In nucleotides, the CDR3 is TGTGCCAGCAGCGACGGACAGGGACCAGAAAAACTGTTTTTT. The full variable domain, completed using reference TRBV5-6 and TRBJ1-4, is DAGVTQSPTHLIKTRGQQVTLRCSPKSGHDTVSWYQQALGQGPQFIFQYYEEEERQRGNFPDRFSGHQFPNYSSELNVNALLLGDSALYLCASSDGQGPEKLFFGSGTQLSVL.

V usage is TRBV27 and J usage is TRBJ2-7; 7 positions match TRBD1. Trimming cost V 5 bases and J 7 bases; bases outside gene matches: 8. There are 13 residues in the CDR3. CDR1 is MNHEY and CDR2 is SMNVEV in the germline V gene (reference sequence). The DNA of the CDR3 is TGTGCCAGCAGTCAAATGACAGGGTTTGAGCAGTACTTC. This translates into CASSQMTGFEQYF.

This chain connects TRBV7-3 to TRBJ2-3, with D unresolved. The CDR3 runs 16 residues. Per the germline V gene, CDR1 is SGHTA and CDR2 is FQGTGA. The V end lost 5 bases, the J end lost 2 bases, and 17 bases lay between the germline ends. The CDR3 sequence: CASSPMALTNTDTQYF. In DNA, the CDR3 is TGTGCCAGCAGCCCGATGGCACTAACAAACACAGATACGCAGTATTTT.

This clone was observed a single time. The chain couples TRBV7-6 to TRBJ2-1; 7 nucleotides match TRBD1. The germline V gene encodes CDR1 SGHVS and CDR2 FNYEAQ. J lost 2 bases, V lost 5 bases, and 6 bases had no gene match. The CDR3 sequence is 15 residues long. This chain's CDR3 is CASSPQGGAYNEQFF. The CDR3 DNA reads TGTGCCAGCAGCCCGCAAGGGGGCGCCTACAATGAGCAGTTCTTC.

The V gene is TRBV7-2, the J gene TRBJ1-2; the D is unclear. Germline-derived CDR1 and CDR2 are SGHTA and FQGNSA. Deletions cut 5 bases from V and 2 bases from J, with 18 bases between. The CDR3 extends over 16 amino acids. The CDR3 region is CASSLTSGRSNYGYTF. In DNA form, the CDR3 reads TGTGCCAGCAGCCTTACGTCAGGCAGGTCGAACTATGGCTACACCTTC.